The 3 T cell receptor beta chains in this list originate from one sample, sequenced in a study of cytomegalovirus exposure and HLA in healthy donors. The PCR ran on 60 Vbeta and 13 Jbeta primers. Assay used: immunoSEQ multiplex PCR; TCRdb lists only in-frame clones, some missing. The profile shows 200,000 to 250,000 clones, more than 70% of them singletons. The sequenced sample consisted of PBMCs. The receptors stem from a boy younger than 18 in good health and CMV-seronegative.

V is TRBV5-6 and J is TRBJ2-6; 8 bases map to TRBD1. The CDR3 length is 17 residues. The germline V gene encodes CDR1 SGHDT and CDR2 YYEEEE. Unmatched junction bases numbered 6, after V lost 4 bases and J lost 0 bases. CDR3 sequence: CASSRTGRRSGANVLTF. The CDR3 bases are TGTGCCAGCAGCAGGACAGGGAGGCGCTCTGGGGCCAACGTCCTGACTTTC.

Notes on this clone: This specimen includes other DNA sequences encoding the same CDR3. V and J are TRBV9 and TRBJ2-3; D ambiguous. With 1 base removed from V and 0 bases from J, the gap between germline ends came to 3 bases. The CDR3 length is 13 residues. The V gene's germline CDR1 is SGDLS and CDR2 YYNGEE. The CDR3: CASSVSSTDTQYF. The CDR3 DNA sequence: TGTGCCAGCAGCGTATCTAGCACAGATACGCAGTATTTT.

The CDR3 region is CASSLGQGADTQYF. As DNA, the CDR3 is TGTGCCAGCAGCTTGGGCCAGGGGGCAGATACGCAGTATTTT. The chain links TRBV5-8 to TRBJ2-3; 7 nucleotides line up with TRBD1. The CDR3 is made up of 14 amino acids. Germline CDR1 and CDR2: SGHTS and YDEGEE. J lost 4 bases, V lost 0 bases, and 2 bases had no gene match.